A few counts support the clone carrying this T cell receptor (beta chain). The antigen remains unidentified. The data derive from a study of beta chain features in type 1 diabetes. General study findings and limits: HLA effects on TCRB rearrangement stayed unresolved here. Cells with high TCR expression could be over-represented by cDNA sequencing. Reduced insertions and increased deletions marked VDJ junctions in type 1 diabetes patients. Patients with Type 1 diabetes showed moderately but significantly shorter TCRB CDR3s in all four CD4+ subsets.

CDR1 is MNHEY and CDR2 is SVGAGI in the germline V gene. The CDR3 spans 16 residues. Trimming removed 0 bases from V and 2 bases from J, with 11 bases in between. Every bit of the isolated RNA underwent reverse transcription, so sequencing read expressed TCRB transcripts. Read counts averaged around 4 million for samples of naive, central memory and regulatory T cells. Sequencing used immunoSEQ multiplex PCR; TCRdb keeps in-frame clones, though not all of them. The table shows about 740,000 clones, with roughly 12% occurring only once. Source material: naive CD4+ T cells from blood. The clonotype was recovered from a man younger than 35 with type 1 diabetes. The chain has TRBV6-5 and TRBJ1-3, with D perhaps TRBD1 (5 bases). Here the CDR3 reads CASSYSVGATGNTIYF. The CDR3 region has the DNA TGTGCCAGCAGTTACTCTGTTGGGGCAACTGGAAACACCATATATTTT.